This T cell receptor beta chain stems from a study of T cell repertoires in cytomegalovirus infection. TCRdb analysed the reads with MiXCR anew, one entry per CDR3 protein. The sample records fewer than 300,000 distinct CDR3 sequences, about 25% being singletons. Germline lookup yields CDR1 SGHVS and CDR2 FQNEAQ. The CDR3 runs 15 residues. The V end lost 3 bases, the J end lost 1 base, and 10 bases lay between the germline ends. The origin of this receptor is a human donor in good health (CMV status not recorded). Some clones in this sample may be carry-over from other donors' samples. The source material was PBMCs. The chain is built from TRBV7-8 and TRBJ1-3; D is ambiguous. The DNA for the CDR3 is TGTGCCAGCAGCTTGTCTGAAGGTTCTGGAAACACCATATATTTT. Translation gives CASSLSEGSGNTIYF. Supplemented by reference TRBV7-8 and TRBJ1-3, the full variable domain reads GAGVSQSPRYKVAKRGQDVALRCDPISGHVSLFWYQQALGQGPEFLTYFQNEAQLDKSGLPSDRFFAERPEGSVSTLKIQRTQQEDSAVYLCASSLSEGSGNTIYFGEGSWLTVV.